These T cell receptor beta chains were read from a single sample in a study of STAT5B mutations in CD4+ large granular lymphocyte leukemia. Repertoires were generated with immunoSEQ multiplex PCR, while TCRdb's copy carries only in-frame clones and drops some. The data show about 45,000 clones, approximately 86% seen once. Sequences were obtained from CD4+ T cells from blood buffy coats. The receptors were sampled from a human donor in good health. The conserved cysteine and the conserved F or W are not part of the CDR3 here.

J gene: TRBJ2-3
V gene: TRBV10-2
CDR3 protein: ASSPRLLAGTDTQY

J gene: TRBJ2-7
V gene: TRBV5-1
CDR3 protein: ASSLERGGEQY

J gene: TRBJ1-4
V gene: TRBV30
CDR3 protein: AWNRREKLF

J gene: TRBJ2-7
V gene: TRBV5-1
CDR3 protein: ASSLRDLSSYEQY

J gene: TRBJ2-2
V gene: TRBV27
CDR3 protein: ASSLSFRPPTGELF

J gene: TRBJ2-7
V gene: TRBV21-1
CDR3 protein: ASSPIGGQGAYEQY

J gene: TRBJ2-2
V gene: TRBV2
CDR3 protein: ATSGQGVGTGELF

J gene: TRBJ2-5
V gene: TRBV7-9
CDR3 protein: ASSRWGEETQY

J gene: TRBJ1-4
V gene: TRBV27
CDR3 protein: ASSPVPGQGGKLF

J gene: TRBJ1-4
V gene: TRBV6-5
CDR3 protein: ASSYGTGLNEKLF

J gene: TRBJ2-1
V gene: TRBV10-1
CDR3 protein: ASSGPGLQRGTGEQF

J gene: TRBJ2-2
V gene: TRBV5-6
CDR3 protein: ASSLRLVVGELF

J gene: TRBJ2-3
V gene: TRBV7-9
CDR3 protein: ASSRTSGGDTQY

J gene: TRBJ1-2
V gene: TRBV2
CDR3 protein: ASSVGGYNYGYT

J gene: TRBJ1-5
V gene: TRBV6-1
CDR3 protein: ASSETGDQPQH

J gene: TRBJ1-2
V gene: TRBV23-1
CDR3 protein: ASSQRAYGYT

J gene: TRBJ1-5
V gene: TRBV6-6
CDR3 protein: ASSSMGRSPDQPQH

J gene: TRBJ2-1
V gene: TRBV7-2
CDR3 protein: ASSFGREYEQF

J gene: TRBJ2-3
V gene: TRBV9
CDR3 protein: ASSVGGSTDTQY

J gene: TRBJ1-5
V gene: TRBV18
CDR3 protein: ASSLGGGDFQPQH

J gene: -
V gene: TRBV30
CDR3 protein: AWSVGYEQY